This entry describes one T cell receptor beta chain. Germline V lookup: CDR1 SEHNR, CDR2 FQNEAQ (reference sequence). The CDR3 has 16 residues. The V and J ends lost 5 bases and 2 bases, in that order; junction bases with no gene match: 10. This sample is part of a study of blood T cell repertoires in COVID-19. Study-level background: The analysed material was cDNA or gDNA that came from T cells, B-cell-depleted T cells, or PBMCs.

Authors' methods: Amplification of reference gene primers was used by the study to estimate nucleated cell counts. TCRdb's copy holds only in-frame clones and misses some; the assay was immunoSEQ multiplex PCR. Clonal size and the V and J genes are those of that table, whereas D and trimming came from the DNA. This sample has fewer than 350,000 clones, with roughly 86% found just once. The chain employs TRBV7-9 and TRBJ2-7; TRBD1 aligns across 9 bases. The sequenced sample consisted of peripheral blood. The sequence derives from a man aged 18 to 29 with active or convalescent COVID-19. The CDR3 sequence: CASSRPPGQGAYEQYF. The CDR3 coding sequence is TGTGCCAGCAGCCGACCCCCGGGACAGGGCGCCTACGAGCAGTACTTC.